This T cell receptor beta chain comes out of a study of radiation and T cells in renal cell carcinoma. The time point denotes: baseline pretreatment blood. Treatment specified: 15 Gy SBRT to primary tumor, nephrectomy 4 weeks later. In regard to this clone: Its antigen is as yet unknown.

The CDR3 length is 14 residues. Germline CDR1 and CDR2: SGHTA and FQGNSA. Trimming cost V 1 base and J 4 bases, with 11 bases left between them. The table came from immunoSEQ multiplex PCR; TCRdb's copy has only in-frame clones and leaves some out. The data contain some 100,000 clones, about four fifths of them seen just once; the ten biggest clones take up 6% to 7%. Study-level results: In blood, top tumor clones expanded by 2 weeks, shrinking by 4.

The specimen was blood, collected from a patient whose treatment included radiotherapy and nephrectomy. The source is a man aged 55 to 70 with renal cell carcinoma. The V and J genes are TRBV7-2 and TRBJ2-7; D possibly corresponds to TRBD1 (5 bases). DNA of the CDR3: TGTGCCAGCAGCTTAGGGAGACAGTCATACGAGCAGTACTTC. Protein: CASSLGRQSYEQYF.